The 32 T cell receptor beta chains below all came from one sample that was sequenced in a study of control samples from healthy donors and cancer patients. Produced via immunoSEQ multiplex PCR; TCRdb's table is partial and in-frame only. The sample has about 130,000 clones; about nine tenths are singletons. Sample: blood. These receptors all come from a man younger than 35 in good health.

The chain couples TRBV5-5 to TRBJ1-1; D is undetermined. CDR1 and CDR2 (germline): SGHKS, YYEKEE (reference sequence). The CDR3 is 11 residues long. V was clipped by 0 bases and J by 8 bases, with 5 bases between them. The CDR3 reads CASSLGSEAFF. Here the CDR3 DNA reads TGTGCCAGCAGCTTGGGCTCAGAAGCTTTCTTT.

This chain connects TRBV30 to TRBJ1-2; D unclear. This CDR3 is built from 12 residues. V shed 2 bases and J shed 2 bases, with 6 bases lying between them. Germline V gene data show CDR1 as GTSNPN and CDR2 as SVGIG (reference sequence). CDR3: CAWSTKNYGYTF. Written as DNA, the CDR3 is TGTGCCTGGAGTACAAAAAACTATGGCTACACCTTC.

V gene TRBV11-2 combines with J gene TRBJ1-1; D is unclear. CDR1 SGHAT and CDR2 FQNNGV come from the germline V gene. This CDR3 region has 13 residues. Trimming left V 3 bases short and J 1 base short, with 6 bases between. The CDR3 DNA reads TGTGCCAGCAGCTTCTCAGGGAACACTGAAGCTTTCTTT. Translation gives CASSFSGNTEAFF.

In its sample, this clone was seen once. This sequence joins TRBV9 and TRBJ2-7; D uncertain. This CDR3 contains 14 residues. The V gene lost 0 bases and the J gene lost 3 bases, with 10 bases spanning the gap. Germline values: CDR1 SGDLS, CDR2 YYNGEE. In DNA form, the CDR3 reads TGTGCCAGCAGCGTAGGTCCGGCGATCTACGAGCAGTACTTC. Protein product: CASSVGPAIYEQYF.

This sequence joins TRBV12-3 or TRBV12-4 and TRBJ2-7; D not resolved. V lost 1 base, J lost 3 bases, and 1 base lay in between. There are 11 residues in the CDR3. CDR3 coding DNA: TGTGCCAGCAGTTTAGGCTACGAGCAGTACGTC. Amino acids: CASSLGYEQYV.

The V and J genes are TRBV12-3 or TRBV12-4 and TRBJ1-5; D is uncertain. The ends were cut back, 6 bases at V and 5 bases at J, with 8 bases in the middle. The CDR3 totals 12 residues. CDR3 sequence reads: CASRDGDQPQHF. The CDR3, as DNA: TGTGCCAGCAGGGATGGGGATCAGCCCCAGCATTTT.

This clone has a single count. The chain links TRBV19 to TRBJ2-3; TRBD1 matches at 8 bases. V shed 10 bases, J shed 3 bases, and the junction held 9 bases outside the gene matches. Germline V CDR1 and CDR2: LNHDA, SQIVND (reference sequence). This CDR3 is built from 14 residues. In nucleotides, the CDR3 is TGTGCCACACAAAACAGGGGGTCGACAGATACGCAGTATTTT. Amino acid sequence: CATQNRGSTDTQYF.

The chain couples TRBV30 to TRBJ1-5, with D perhaps TRBD1 (6 bases). The length of the CDR3 is 14 residues. V was clipped by 2 bases and J by 3 bases, with 11 bases between them. Germline loops: CDR1 GTSNPN, CDR2 SVGIG (reference sequence). DNA for the CDR3: TGTGCCTGGAGTTGGACAGAAGCCAATCAGCCCCAGCATTTT. This codes for CAWSWTEANQPQHF.

The chain has TRBV27 and TRBJ2-3; TRBD2 matches 9 bases. The CDR3 totals 17 residues. In germline, CDR1 is MNHEY, CDR2 SMNVEV (reference sequence). With V trimmed by 1 base and J by 1 base, 6 bases remained unmatched. The CDR3 region is CASSLFLLAGCTDTQYF. CDR3 nucleotides: TGTGCCAGCAGTTTATTCTTGCTAGCGGGGTGCACAGATACGCAGTATTTT.

The chain has TRBV13 and TRBJ1-1, with D hard to call. V was cut by 0 bases and J by 8 bases, with 10 bases left in between. Germline V lookup: CDR1 PRHDT, CDR2 FYEKMQ (reference sequence). This CDR3 has 13 residues. The CDR3, as DNA: TGTGCCAGCAGCTTAGGCCTGGCAGGAGAAGCTTTCTTT. Protein sequence: CASSLGLAGEAFF.

V is TRBV20-1 and J is TRBJ2-3; TRBD2 might be the D (5 bases). Per the germline V gene, CDR1 is DFQATT and CDR2 is SNEGSKA (reference sequence). The CDR3 length is 13 residues. V dropped 3 bases and J dropped 7 bases, with 14 bases sitting between them. Written as DNA, the CDR3 is TGCAGTGCTAGTATGCCTAGCCGAAATACGCAGTATTTT. This sequence encodes CSASMPSRNTQYF.

This clone was observed once. The rearrangement links TRBV4-1 to TRBJ2-2, with TRBD1 matching over 8 bases. The junction had 5 bases not matched to a gene; V was cut back by 1 base and J by 1 base. Germline loops: CDR1 MGHRA, CDR2 YSYEKL. The length of the CDR3 is 17 residues. The CDR3 bases are TGCGCCAGCAGCCAAGGGAACGGACAGGGGAACACCGGGGAGCTGTTTTTT. Translated: CASSQGNGQGNTGELFF.

Details on this clone: This sample also contains other DNA sequences that code for the same CDR3. The chain has TRBV6-1 and TRBJ2-5, with D perhaps matching TRBD2 (6 bases). This CDR3 comprises 14 residues. Germline CDR1 MNHNS, CDR2 SASEGT. The germline V and J ends were trimmed by 3 bases and 6 bases, with 14 bases remaining between them. The CDR3, as DNA: TGTGCCAGCAGTGAGGCCGGGGGAGCGCAGACCCAGTACTTC. This sequence encodes CASSEAGGAQTQYF.

The rearrangement uses TRBV6-4 and TRBJ1-2; the D gene is possibly TRBD1 (5 bases). The CDR3 sequence is 14 residues long. Germline V gene sequence: CDR1 MRHNA, CDR2 SNTAGT. Deletions cut 7 bases from V and 4 bases from J, with 16 bases between. CDR3 sequence reads: CASILPRQSYGYTF. The CDR3 nucleotides are TGTGCCAGCATACTCCCGAGACAGTCCTATGGCTACACCTTC.

The chain employs TRBV6-5 and TRBJ1-2; D gene unclear. CDR1 and CDR2 from the germline V gene are MNHEY and SVGAGI. The CDR3 spans 14 residues. V gave up 2 bases and J gave up 5 bases, with 12 bases separating them. The CDR3 nucleotides read TGTGCCAGCAGTTACGGCGGCAGCCCGTATGGCTACACCTTC. This encodes CASSYGGSPYGYTF.

The chain combines TRBV14 with TRBJ1-1; no firm D call. CDR3 length equals 12 residues. The ends were cut back, 1 base at V and 5 bases at J, with 5 bases in the middle. Looked up from germline, CDR1 is SGHDN and CDR2 is FVKESK. CDR3 sequence: CASSQGRTEAFF. Written as DNA, the CDR3 is TGTGCCAGCAGCCAAGGAAGAACTGAAGCTTTCTTT.

The CDR3 DNA reads as TGTGCCAGCAGCTTAAAATCCGGAGAGCCTAATGAAAAACTGTTTTTT. Protein product: CASSLKSGEPNEKLFF. The chain couples TRBV7-3 to TRBJ1-4; D call uncertain. This CDR3 comprises 16 residues. Per germline, CDR1 SGHTA and CDR2 FQGTGA. With 1 base removed from V and 3 bases from J, the gap between germline ends came to 12 bases.

The rearrangement uses TRBV28 and TRBJ1-3; D gene unclear. V lost 2 bases, J lost 4 bases, and 12 bases lay in between. Germline CDR1 is MDHEN and CDR2 is SYDVKM. CDR3 length: 15 amino acids. For the CDR3, the DNA is TGTGCCAGCAGTTTACCGCCGGGAACGGGAAACACCATATATTTT. As protein: CASSLPPGTGNTIYF.

J is TRBJ1-4 and V is TRBV15; D is perhaps TRBD1 (6 bases). V lost 5 bases and J lost 1, with 14 bases in between. This CDR3 has 16 amino acids. In germline, CDR1 is LNHNV, CDR2 YYDKDF (reference sequence). The CDR3 region is CATSPEVQGTNEKLFF. CDR3 nucleotide sequence: TGTGCCACCAGCCCCGAGGTACAGGGAACTAATGAAAAACTGTTTTTT. Full variable domain (missing parts from reference TRBV15 and TRBJ1-4): DAMVIQNPRYQVTQFGKPVTLSCSQTLNHNVMYWYQQKSSQAPKLLFHYYDKDFNNEADTPDNFQSRRPNTSFCFLDIRSPGLGDTAMYLCATSPEVQGTNEKLFFGSGTQLSVL.

This clone was seen a handful of times. The chain combines TRBV5-1 with TRBJ1-4; 7 nucleotides line up with TRBD1. Germline values: CDR1 SGHRS, CDR2 YFSETQ. The V and J ends lost 4 bases and 7 bases, in that order; junction bases with no gene match: 16. The CDR3 is 17 amino acids. The CDR3 reads CASSGTPTSGTVEKLFF. The DNA of the CDR3 is TGCGCCAGCAGCGGTACCCCCACCTCCGGGACAGTTGAAAAACTGTTTTTT.

This chain connects TRBV7-9 to TRBJ1-5; D not resolved. This CDR3 contains 13 residues. Germline values: CDR1 SEHNR, CDR2 FQNEAQ (reference sequence). Trimming stripped 3 bases from V and 3 bases from J, with 6 bases between. DNA of the CDR3: TGTGCCAGCAGCTTCACCGACAATCAGCCCCAGCATTTT. It specifies CASSFTDNQPQHF.

This rearrangement joins TRBV6-5 to TRBJ1-2; D possibly corresponds to TRBD1 (5 bases). CDR1 and CDR2 (germline): MNHEY, SVGAGI. The CDR3 consists of 15 residues. The V gene lost 0 bases and the J gene lost 2 bases, with 10 bases spanning the gap. The CDR3 coding sequence is TGTGCCAGCAGTTACTCGTCGGGGCGGAACTATGGCTACACCTTC. Protein product: CASSYSSGRNYGYTF.

The gene calls are TRBV12-3 or TRBV12-4 and TRBJ1-4; D remains ambiguous. Trimming took off 8 bases at V and 7 bases at J, with 14 bases between the two ends. The CDR3 is made up of 13 amino acids. Here the CDR3 DNA reads TGTGCCAGCGTCGAGGCGGGAGGTGAAAAACTGTTTTTT. Translation gives CASVEAGGEKLFF.

The chain combines TRBV7-6 with TRBJ2-7, with D maybe TRBD1 (6 bases). The length of the CDR3 is 14 residues. Trimming cost V 4 bases and J 1 base, with 11 bases left between them. Germline CDR1 is SGHVS and CDR2 is FNYEAQ. CDR3 nucleotide sequence: TGTGCCAGCAGCTCCGGACAGAGTTCCTACGAGCAGTACTTC. Its protein product is CASSSGQSSYEQYF. Combining the CDR3 with reference TRBV7-6 and TRBJ2-7 gives the whole variable domain GAGVSQSPRYKVTKRGQDVALRCDPISGHVSLYWYRQALGQGPEFLTYFNYEAQQDKSGLPNDRFSAERPEGSISTLTIQRTEQRDSAMYRCASSSGQSSYEQYFGPGTRLTVT.

This clone occurred once. The CDR3 reads CASGPSDGANVLTF. The CDR3, as DNA: TGCGCCAGTGGGCCGTCTGACGGGGCCAACGTCCTGACTTTC. V and J are TRBV5-1 and TRBJ2-6, with no clear D. The V gene's germline CDR1 is SGHRS and CDR2 YFSETQ. The ends were cut back, 8 bases at V and 4 bases at J, with 13 bases in the middle. This CDR3 has 14 residues. Full variable domain (remainder filled in from reference TRBV5-1 and TRBJ2-6): KAGVTQTPRYLIKTRGQQVTLSCSPISGHRSVSWYQQTPGQGLQFLFEYFSETQRNKGNFPGRFSGRQFSNSRSEMNVSTLELGDSALYLCASGPSDGANVLTFGAGSRLTVL.

The rearrangement joins TRBV7-9 to TRBJ2-7, with unresolved D. Trimming removed 1 base at V and 3 bases at J, with 13 bases between. CDR3 length: 15 amino acids. The germline V gene has CDR1 SEHNR and CDR2 FQNEAQ (reference sequence). CDR3 DNA sequence: TGTGCCAGCAGCTTAGATTATGGGCTTAGCTACGAGCAGTACTTC. Its protein product is CASSLDYGLSYEQYF.

The rearrangement links TRBV30 to TRBJ2-1; weak D call: TRBD1 (6 bases). This CDR3 spans 15 amino acids. Germline-derived CDR1 and CDR2 are GTSNPN and SVGIG (reference sequence). V lost 4 bases and J lost 5, with 18 bases in between. CDR3 region: CAWNYVSGQNNEQFF. For the CDR3, the DNA is TGTGCCTGGAATTATGTATCAGGACAGAACAATGAGCAGTTCTTC.

The V call is TRBV3-1 (or the pseudogene TRBV3-2), the J call TRBJ2-1; D is perhaps TRBD2 (7 bases). The length of the CDR3 is 16 residues. Trimming removed 0 bases at V and 4 bases at J, with 13 bases between. The germline CDR1 and CDR2 sequences are LGHDT and YNNKEL (reference sequence). CDR3 protein: CASSQDPGGYYNEQFF. CDR3 coding DNA: TGTGCCAGCAGCCAAGATCCGGGGGGCTATTACAATGAGCAGTTCTTC.

The chain uses TRBV21-1 and TRBJ1-4; TRBD1 is taken as the D call from the table, unchecked against the DNA. TRBV21-1 is an annotated pseudogene. The CDR3 sequence is 13 residues long. The CDR3 sequence is CATPDRTNEKLFF. The CDR3 nucleotides read TGTGCCACCCCTGACAGAACTAATGAAAAACTGTTTTTT.

This sequence joins TRBV24-1 and TRBJ2-2; the match to TRBD1 covers 7 bases. The CDR3 extends over 14 amino acids. Germline V gives CDR1 KGHDR, CDR2 SFDVKD. Germline trimming cut 5 bases from V and 4 bases from J; bases unmatched to any gene: 3. The CDR3 bases are TGTGCCACCAGTGTTGCAGGGGGCACCGGGGAGCTGTTTTTT. It codes for CATSVAGGTGELFF.

The V and J genes are TRBV28 and TRBJ2-2; TRBD2 agrees at 10 bases. Germline V lookup: CDR1 MDHEN, CDR2 SYDVKM. Trimming took 5 bases from V and 4 from J; bases not matched to a gene: 10. The CDR3 contains 17 residues. This CDR3 reads CASSPYFSGGSTGELFF. Here the CDR3 DNA reads TGTGCCAGCAGTCCTTATTTTAGCGGGGGGAGCACCGGGGAGCTGTTTTTT.

The chain joins TRBV5-1 to TRBJ2-2; D gene unclear. Germline-derived CDR1 and CDR2 are SGHRS and YFSETQ. V lost 4 bases to trimming and J lost 6 bases, with 13 bases between them. CDR3 size: 14 residues. CDR3 amino acids: CASSETGRSGELFF. The CDR3 nucleotides read TGCGCCAGCAGCGAGACTGGGCGTTCCGGGGAGCTGTTTTTT. Full variable domain (rest looked up from reference TRBV5-1 and TRBJ2-2): KAGVTQTPRYLIKTRGQQVTLSCSPISGHRSVSWYQQTPGQGLQFLFEYFSETQRNKGNFPGRFSGRQFSNSRSEMNVSTLELGDSALYLCASSETGRSGELFFGEGSRLTVL.